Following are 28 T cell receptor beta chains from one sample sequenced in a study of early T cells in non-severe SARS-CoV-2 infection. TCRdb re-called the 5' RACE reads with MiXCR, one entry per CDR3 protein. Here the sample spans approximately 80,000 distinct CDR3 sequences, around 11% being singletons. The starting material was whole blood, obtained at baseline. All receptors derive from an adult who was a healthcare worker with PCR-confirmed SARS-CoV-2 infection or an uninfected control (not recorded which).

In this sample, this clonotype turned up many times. CDR3 residues: CATSDGTEPEKLFF. The CDR3 nucleotides are TGTGCCACCAGTGATGGGACAGAGCCTGAAAAACTGTTTTTT. The J gene is TRBJ1-4, the V gene TRBV24-1; 7 nucleotides line up with TRBD1. The CDR3 spans 14 residues. V gave up 3 bases and J gave up 7 bases; unmatched junction bases: 4. CDR1 and CDR2 from the germline V gene are KGHDR and SFDVKD.

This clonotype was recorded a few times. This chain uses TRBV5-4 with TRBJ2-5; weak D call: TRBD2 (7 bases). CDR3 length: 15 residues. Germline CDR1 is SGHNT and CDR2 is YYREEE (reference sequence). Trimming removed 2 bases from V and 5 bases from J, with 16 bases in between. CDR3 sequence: CASSLPSGGFETQYF. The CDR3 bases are TGTGCCAGCAGCTTACCCTCGGGGGGCTTCGAGACCCAGTACTTC.

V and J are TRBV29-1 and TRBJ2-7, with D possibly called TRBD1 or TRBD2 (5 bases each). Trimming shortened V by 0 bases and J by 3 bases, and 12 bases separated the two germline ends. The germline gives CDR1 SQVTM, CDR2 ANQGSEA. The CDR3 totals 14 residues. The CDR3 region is CSVEENGDLYEQYF. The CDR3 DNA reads TGCAGCGTTGAAGAGAATGGGGACCTCTACGAGCAGTACTTC.

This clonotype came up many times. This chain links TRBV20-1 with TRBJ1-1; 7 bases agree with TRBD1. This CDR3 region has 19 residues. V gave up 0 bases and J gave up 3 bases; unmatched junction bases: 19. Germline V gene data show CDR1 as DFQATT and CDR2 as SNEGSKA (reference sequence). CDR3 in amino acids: CSARDWLAGGFVKDTEAFF. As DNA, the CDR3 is TGCAGTGCTAGAGATTGGTTAGCAGGGGGATTTGTTAAGGACACTGAAGCTTTCTTT.

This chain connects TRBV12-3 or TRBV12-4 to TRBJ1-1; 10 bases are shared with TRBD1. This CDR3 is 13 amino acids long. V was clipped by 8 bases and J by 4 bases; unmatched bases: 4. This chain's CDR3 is CASDRGLVTEAFF. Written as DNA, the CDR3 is TGTGCCAGCGACAGGGGGCTGGTCACTGAAGCTTTCTTT.

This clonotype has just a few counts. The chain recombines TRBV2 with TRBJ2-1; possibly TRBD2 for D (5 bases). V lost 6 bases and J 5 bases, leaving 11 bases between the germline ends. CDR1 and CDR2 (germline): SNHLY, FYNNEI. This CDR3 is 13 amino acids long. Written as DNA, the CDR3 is TGTGCCAGCAGGAGGGATTTGAACAATGAGCAGTTCTTC. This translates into CASRRDLNNEQFF. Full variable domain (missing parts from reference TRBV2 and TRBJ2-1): EPEVTQTPSHQVTQMGQEVILRCVPISNHLYFYWYRQILGQKVEFLVSFYNNEISEKSEIFDDQFSVERPDGSNFTLKIRSTKLEDSAMYFCASRRDLNNEQFFGPGTRLTVL.

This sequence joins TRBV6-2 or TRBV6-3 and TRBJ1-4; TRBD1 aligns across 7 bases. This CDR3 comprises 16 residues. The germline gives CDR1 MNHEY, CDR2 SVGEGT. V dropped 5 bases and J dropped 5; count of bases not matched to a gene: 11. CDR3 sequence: CASSPPGQERNEKLFF. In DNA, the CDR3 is TGTGCCAGCAGTCCCCCAGGACAGGAGAGGAATGAAAAACTGTTTTTT.

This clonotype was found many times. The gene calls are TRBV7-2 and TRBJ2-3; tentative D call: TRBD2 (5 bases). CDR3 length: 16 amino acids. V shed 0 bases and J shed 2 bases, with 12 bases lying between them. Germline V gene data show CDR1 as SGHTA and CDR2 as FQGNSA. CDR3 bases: TGTGCCAGCAGCTTAGCTGTGCGGGCCAACACAGATACGCAGTATTTT. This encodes CASSLAVRANTDTQYF.

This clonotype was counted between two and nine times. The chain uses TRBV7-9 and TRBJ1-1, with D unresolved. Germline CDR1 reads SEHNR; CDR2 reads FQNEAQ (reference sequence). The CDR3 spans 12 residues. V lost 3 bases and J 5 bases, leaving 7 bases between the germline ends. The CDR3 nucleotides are TGTGCCAGCAGCTTTTCGGTAACTGAAGCTTTCTTT. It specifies CASSFSVTEAFF.

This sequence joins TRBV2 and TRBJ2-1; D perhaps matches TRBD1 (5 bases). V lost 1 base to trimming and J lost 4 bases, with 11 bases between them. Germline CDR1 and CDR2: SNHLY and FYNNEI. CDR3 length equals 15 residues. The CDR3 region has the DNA TGTGCCAGCAGTGAAGTTAGGGGTCCGTACAATGAGCAGTTCTTC. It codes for CASSEVRGPYNEQFF.

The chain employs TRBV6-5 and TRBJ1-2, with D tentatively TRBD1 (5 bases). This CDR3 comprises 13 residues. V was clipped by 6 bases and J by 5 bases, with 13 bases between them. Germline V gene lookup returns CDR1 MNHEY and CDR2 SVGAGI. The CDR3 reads CASSWDGIYGYTF. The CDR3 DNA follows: TGTGCCAGCAGCTGGGACGGCATTTATGGCTACACCTTC.

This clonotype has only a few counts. Here the CDR3 reads CASSPYRGRTEAFF. Here the CDR3 DNA reads TGTGCCAGCAGCCCCTACAGGGGACGGACTGAAGCTTTCTTT. V is TRBV3-1 and J is TRBJ1-1; TRBD1 matches 7 bases. Germline V CDR1 and CDR2: LGHDT, YNNKEL (reference sequence). Trimming took 4 bases from V and 5 from J; bases not matched to a gene: 7. The CDR3 contains 14 residues.

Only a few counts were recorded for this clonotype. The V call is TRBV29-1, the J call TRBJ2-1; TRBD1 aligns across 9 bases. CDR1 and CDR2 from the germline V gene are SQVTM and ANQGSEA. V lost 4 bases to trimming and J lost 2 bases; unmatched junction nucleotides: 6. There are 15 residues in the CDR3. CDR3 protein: CSVGGQGSAYNEQFF. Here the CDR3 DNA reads TGCAGCGTTGGGGGACAGGGATCGGCCTACAATGAGCAGTTCTTC.

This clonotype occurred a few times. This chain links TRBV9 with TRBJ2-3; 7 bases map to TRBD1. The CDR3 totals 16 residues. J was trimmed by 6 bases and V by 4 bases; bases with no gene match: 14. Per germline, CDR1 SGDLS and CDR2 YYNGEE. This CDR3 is CASSPSATGALDTQYF. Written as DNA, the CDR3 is TGTGCCAGCAGCCCATCGGCTACAGGGGCTCTGGATACGCAGTATTTT.

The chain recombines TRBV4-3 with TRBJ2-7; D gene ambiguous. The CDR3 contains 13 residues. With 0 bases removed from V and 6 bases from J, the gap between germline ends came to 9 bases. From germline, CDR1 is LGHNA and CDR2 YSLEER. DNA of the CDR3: TGCGCCAGCAGCCAAGATCAAGGTACCGAGCAGTACTTC. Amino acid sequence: CASSQDQGTEQYF.

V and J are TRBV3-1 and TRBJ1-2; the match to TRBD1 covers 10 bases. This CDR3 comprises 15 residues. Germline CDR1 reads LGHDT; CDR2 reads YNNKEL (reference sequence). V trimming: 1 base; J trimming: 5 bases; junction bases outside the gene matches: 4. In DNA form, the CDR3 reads TGTGCCAGCAGCCAAGGGACAGGGGGAGGATATGGCTACACCTTC. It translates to CASSQGTGGGYGYTF. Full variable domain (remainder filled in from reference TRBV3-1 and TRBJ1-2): DTAVSQTPKYLVTQMGNDKSIKCEQNLGHDTMYWYKQDSKKFLKIMFSYNNKELIINETVPNRFSPKSPDKAHLNLHINSLELGDSAVYFCASSQGTGGGYGYTFGSGTRLTVV.

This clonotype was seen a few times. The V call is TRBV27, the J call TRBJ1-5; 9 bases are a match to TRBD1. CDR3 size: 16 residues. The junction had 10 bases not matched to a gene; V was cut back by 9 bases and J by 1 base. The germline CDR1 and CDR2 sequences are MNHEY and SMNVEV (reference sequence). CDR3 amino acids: CASHPGQGWSNQPQHF. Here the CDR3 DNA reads TGTGCCAGTCACCCGGGACAGGGTTGGAGCAATCAGCCCCAGCATTTT.

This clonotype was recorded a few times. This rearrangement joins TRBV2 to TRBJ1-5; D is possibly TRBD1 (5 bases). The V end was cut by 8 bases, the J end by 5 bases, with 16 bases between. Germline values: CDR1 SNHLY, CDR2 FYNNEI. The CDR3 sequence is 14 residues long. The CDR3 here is CASSNMEGYQPQHF. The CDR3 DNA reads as TGTGCCAGCTCGAACATGGAGGGGTATCAGCCCCAGCATTTT.

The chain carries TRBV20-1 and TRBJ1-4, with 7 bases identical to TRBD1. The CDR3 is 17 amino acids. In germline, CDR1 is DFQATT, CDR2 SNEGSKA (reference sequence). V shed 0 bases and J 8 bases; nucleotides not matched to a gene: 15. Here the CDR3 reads CSARERMFRDRIEKLFF. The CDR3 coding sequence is TGCAGTGCTAGAGAGAGGATGTTCCGGGACAGAATCGAAAAACTGTTTTTT.

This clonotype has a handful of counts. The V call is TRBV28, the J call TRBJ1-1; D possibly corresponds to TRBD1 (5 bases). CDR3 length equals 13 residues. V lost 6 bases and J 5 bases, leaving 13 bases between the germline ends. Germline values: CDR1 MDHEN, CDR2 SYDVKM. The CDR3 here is CASSPGGETEAFF. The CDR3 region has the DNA TGTGCCAGCAGCCCCGGGGGAGAAACTGAAGCTTTCTTT.

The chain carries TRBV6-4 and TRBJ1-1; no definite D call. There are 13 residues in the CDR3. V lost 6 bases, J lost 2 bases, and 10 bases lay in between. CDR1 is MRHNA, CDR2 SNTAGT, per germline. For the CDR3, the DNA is TGTGCCAGCAGCGACAATTTTAACACTGAAGCTTTCTTT. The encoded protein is CASSDNFNTEAFF.

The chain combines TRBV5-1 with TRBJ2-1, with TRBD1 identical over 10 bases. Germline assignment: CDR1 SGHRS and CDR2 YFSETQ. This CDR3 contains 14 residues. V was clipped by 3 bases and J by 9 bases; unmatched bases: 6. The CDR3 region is CASSSGTGEGEQFF. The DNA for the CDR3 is TGCGCCAGCAGCTCAGGGACAGGGGAGGGTGAGCAGTTCTTC.

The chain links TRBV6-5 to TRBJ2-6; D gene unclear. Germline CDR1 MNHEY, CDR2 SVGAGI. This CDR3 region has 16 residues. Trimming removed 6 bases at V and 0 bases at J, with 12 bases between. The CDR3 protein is CASSLGRHSGANVLTF. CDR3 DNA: TGTGCCAGCAGCCTCGGACGCCACTCTGGGGCCAACGTCCTGACTTTC.

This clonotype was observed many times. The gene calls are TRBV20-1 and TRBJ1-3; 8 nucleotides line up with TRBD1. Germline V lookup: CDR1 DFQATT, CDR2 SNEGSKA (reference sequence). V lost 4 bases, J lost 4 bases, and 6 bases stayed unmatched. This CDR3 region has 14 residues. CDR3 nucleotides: TGCAGTGCTAATCACCGGGACAGGGGAAACACCATATATTTT. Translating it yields CSANHRDRGNTIYF.

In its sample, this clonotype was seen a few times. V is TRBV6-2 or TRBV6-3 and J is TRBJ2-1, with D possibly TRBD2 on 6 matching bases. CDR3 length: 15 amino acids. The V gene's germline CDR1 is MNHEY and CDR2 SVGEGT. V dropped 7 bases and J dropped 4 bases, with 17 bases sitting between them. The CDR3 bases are TGTGCCAGCACCGTGAGGCCGGCGGGATACAATGAGCAGTTCTTC. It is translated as CASTVRPAGYNEQFF.

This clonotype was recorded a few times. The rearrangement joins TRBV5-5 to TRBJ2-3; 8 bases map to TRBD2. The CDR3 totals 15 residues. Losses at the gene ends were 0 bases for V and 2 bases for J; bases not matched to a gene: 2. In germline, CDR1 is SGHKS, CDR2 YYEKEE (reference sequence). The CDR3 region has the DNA TGTGCCAGCAGCTTGGAAGGACTAGCCACAGATACGCAGTATTTT. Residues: CASSLEGLATDTQYF. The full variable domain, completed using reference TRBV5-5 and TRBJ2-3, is DAGVTQSPTHLIKTRGQQVTLRCSPISGHKSVSWYQQVLGQGPQFIFQYYEKEERGRGNFPDRFSARQFPNYSSELNVNALLLGDSALYLCASSLEGLATDTQYFGPGTRLTVL.

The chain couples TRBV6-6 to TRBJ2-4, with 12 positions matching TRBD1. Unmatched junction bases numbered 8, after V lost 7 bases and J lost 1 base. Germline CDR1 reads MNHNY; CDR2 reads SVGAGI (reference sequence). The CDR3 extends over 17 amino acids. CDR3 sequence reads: CASTGTGGLGAKNIQYF. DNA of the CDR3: TGTGCCAGCACCGGGACAGGGGGCTTGGGGGCCAAAAACATTCAGTACTTC.

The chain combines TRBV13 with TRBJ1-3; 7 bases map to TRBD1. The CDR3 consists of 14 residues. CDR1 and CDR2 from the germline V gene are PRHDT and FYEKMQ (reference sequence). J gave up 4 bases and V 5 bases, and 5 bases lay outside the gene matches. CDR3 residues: CASSPADRGNTIYF. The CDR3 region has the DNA TGTGCCAGCAGCCCCGCGGACAGGGGAAACACCATATATTTT.